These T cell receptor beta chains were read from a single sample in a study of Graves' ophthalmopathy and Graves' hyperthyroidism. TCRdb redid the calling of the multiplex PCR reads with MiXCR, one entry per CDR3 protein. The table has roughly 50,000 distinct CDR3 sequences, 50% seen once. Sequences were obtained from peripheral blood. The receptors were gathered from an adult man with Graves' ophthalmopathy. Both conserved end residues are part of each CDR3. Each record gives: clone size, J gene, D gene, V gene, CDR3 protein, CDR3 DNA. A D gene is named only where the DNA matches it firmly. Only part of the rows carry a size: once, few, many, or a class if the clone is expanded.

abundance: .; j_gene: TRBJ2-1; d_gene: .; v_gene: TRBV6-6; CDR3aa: CASSYSREEFF; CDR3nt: TGTGCCAGCAGTTACTCTAGAGAGGAGTTCTTC
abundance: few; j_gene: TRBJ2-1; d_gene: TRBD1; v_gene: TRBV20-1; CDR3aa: CSATNDRGQNEQFF; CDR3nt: TGCAGTGCTACGAACGACAGGGGGCAAAATGAGCAGTTCTTC
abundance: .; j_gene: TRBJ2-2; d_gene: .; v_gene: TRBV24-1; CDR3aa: CATSGSGQPNTGELFF; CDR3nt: TGTGCCACCAGTGGATCAGGACAGCCGAACACCGGGGAGCTGTTTTTT
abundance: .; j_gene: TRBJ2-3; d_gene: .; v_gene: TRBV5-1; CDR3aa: CASRRQEGTDTQYF; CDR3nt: TGCGCCAGCCGCCGGCAGGAGGGGACAGATACGCAGTATTTT
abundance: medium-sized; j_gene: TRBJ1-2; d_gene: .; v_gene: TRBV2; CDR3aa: CASSDRVSGYGYTF; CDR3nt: TGTGCCAGCAGTGACAGGGTTTCAGGGTATGGCTACACCTTC
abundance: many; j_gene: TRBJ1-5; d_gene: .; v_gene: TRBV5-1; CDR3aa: CASSSGEFDQPQHF; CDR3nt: TGCGCCAGCAGTTCGGGGGAGTTCGATCAGCCCCAGCATTTT
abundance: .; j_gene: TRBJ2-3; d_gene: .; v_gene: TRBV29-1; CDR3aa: CSGLGADTDTQYF; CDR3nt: TGCAGCGGTCTCGGGGCGGATACGGATACGCAGTATTTT
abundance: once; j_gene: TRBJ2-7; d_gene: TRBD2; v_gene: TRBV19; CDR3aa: CASSIDGTSGSFYEQYF; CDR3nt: TGTGCCAGTAGTATAGACGGGACTAGCGGGAGCTTCTACGAGCAGTACTTC
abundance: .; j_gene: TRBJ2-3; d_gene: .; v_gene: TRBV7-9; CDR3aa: CASRFPPSFDTQYF; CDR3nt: TGTGCCAGCAGGTTTCCCCCTAGTTTCGATACGCAGTATTTT
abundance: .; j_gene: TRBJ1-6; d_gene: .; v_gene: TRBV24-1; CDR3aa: CATSARGNSPLHF; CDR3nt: TGTGCCACCAGTGCCAGGGGCAATTCACCCCTCCACTTT
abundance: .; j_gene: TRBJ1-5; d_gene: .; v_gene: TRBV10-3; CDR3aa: CAISLGATNQPQHF; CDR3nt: TGTGCCATCAGCCTAGGGGCGACCAATCAGCCCCAGCATTTT
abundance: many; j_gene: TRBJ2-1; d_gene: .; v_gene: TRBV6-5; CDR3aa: CASSPSRARGEQFF; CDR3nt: TGTGCCAGCAGCCCATCCCGGGCCCGGGGTGAGCAGTTCTTC
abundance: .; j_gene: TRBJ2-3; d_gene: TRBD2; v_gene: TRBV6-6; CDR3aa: CASSYVTQGTSGPGTDTQYF; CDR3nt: TGTGCCAGCAGTTACGTAACCCAGGGGACTAGCGGGCCTGGCACAGATACGCAGTATTTT
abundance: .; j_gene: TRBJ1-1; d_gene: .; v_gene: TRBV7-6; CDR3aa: CASSLDREYAEAFF; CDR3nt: TGTGCCAGCAGCTTAGACAGGGAGTATGCTGAAGCTTTCTTT
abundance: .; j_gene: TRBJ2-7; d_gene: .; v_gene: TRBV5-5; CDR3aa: CASSLSSGGASYEQYF; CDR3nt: TGTGCCAGCAGCTTGTCGAGCGGAGGGGCCTCCTACGAGCAGTACTTC
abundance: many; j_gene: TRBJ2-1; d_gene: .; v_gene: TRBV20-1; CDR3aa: CSASSGTWSFCMQFF; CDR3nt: TGCAGTGCTAGTTCCGGGACATGGTCTTTTTGTATGCAGTTCTTC
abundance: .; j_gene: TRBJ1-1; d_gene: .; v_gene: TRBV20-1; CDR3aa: CSASLAGTRNTEAFF; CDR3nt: TGCAGTGCTAGTCTCGCAGGGACTAGGAACACTGAAGCTTTCTTT
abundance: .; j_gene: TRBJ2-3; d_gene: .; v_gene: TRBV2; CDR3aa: CTTSRFRSRSSDTQYF; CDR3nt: TGTACCACCAGCCGTTTTCGGAGCAGGAGTTCCGATACGCAGTATTTT
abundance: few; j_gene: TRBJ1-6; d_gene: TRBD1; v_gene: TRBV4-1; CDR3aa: CASSQEWRTGWDSPLHF; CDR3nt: TGCGCCAGCAGCCAAGAATGGCGGACAGGGTGGGATTCACCCCTCCACTTT
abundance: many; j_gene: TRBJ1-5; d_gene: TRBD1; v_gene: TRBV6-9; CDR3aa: CASSPRGQGGSSNQPQHF; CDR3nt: TGTGCCAGCAGTCCACGAGGACAGGGAGGGTCTAGCAATCAGCCCCAGCATTTT
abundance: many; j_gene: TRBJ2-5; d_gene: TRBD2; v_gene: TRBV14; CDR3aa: CASSQVAGWSSQYF; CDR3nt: TGTGCCAGCAGCCAAGTAGCGGGTTGGTCGTCCCAGTACTTC
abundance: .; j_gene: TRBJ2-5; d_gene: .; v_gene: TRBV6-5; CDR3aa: CASRAQGLGTQYF; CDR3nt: TGTGCCAGCAGAGCACAGGGTTTGGGGACCCAGTACTTC
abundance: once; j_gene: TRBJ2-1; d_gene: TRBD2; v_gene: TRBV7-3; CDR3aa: CASSRYNSGRASRGEQLF; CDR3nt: TGTGCCAGCAGCAGATACAATAGCGGGAGAGCTTCGCGGGGTGAGCAGCTCTTC
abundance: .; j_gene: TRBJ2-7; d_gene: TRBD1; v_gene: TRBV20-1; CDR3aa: CSAEDPGTGTYEQYF; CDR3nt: TGCAGTGCTGAGGACCCCGGGACAGGGACATACGAGCAGTACTTC
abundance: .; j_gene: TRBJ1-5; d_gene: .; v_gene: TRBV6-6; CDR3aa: CASSRRGRGNFNQPQHF; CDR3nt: TGTGCCAGCAGTCGACGGGGGAGAGGGAACTTCAATCAGCCCCAGCATTTT
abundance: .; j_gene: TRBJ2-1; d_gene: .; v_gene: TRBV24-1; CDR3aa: CATSSDSTDGQFF; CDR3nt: TGTGCCACCAGTTCCGACTCCACAGATGGGCAGTTCTTC
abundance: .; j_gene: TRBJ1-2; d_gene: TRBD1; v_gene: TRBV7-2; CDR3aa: CASTFRRQGNTF; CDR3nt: TGTGCCAGCACATTCCGACGACAGGGAAACACCTTC
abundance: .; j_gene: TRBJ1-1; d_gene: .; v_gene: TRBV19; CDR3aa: CASSITGPNTEAFF; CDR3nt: TGTGCCAGTAGTATAACAGGGCCAAACACTGAAGCTTTCTTT
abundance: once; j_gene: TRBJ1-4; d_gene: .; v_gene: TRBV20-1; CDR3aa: CSAPGGADNEKLFF; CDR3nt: TGCAGTGCACCCGGGGGGGCCGACAATGAAAAACTGTTTTTT